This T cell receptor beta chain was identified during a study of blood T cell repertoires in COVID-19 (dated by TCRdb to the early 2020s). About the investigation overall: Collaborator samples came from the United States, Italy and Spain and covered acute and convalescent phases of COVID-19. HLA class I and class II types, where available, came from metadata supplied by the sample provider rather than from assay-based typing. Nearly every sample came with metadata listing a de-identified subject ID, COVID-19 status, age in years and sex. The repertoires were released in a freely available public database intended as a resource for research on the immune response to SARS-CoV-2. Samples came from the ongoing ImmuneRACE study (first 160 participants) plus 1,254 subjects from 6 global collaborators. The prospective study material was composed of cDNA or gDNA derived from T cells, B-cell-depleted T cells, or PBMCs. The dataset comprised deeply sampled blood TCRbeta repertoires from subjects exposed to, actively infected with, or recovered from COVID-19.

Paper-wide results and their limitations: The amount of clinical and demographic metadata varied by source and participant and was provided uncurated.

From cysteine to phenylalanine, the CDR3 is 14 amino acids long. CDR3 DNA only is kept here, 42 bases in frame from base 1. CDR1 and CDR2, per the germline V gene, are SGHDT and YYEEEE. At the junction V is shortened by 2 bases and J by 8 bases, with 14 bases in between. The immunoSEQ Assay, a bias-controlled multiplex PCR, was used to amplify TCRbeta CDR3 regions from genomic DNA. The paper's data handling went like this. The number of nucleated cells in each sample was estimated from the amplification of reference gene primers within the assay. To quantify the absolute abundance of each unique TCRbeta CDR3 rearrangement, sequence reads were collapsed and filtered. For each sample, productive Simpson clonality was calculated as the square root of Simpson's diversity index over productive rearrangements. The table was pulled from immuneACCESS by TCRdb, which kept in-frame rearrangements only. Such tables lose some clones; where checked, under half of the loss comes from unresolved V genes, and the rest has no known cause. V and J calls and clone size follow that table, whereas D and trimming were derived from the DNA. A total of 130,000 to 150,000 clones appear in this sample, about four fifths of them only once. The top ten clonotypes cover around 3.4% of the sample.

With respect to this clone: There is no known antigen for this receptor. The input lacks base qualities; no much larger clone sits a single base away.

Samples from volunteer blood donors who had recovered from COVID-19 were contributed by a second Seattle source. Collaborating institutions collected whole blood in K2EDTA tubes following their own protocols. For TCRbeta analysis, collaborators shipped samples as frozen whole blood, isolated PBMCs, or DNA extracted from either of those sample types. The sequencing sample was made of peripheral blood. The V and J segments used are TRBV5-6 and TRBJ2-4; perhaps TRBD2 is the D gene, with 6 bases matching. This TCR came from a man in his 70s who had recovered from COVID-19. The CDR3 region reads CASSFWTGEDIQYF. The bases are TGTGCCAGCAGCTTTTGGACGGGGGAGGACATTCAGTACTTC. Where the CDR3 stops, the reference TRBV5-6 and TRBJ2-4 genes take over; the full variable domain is DAGVTQSPTHLIKTRGQQVTLRCSPKSGHDTVSWYQQALGQGPQFIFQYYEEEERQRGNFPDRFSGHQFPNYSSELNVNALLLGDSALYLCASSFWTGEDIQYFGAGTRLSVL.